Below, one T cell receptor beta chain is given with its context. Its antigen is not known. Other DNA sequences in this sample translate to the same CDR3. Sequencing targeted expressed TCRB transcripts, as all isolated RNA had been reverse transcribed. The study sequenced naive, central memory and regulatory T cell samples to an average of around 3.4 million reads. Only in-frame clones appear in the TCRdb table, and some are missing; sequencing was by immunoSEQ multiplex PCR. The sample has hundreds of thousands of clones; approximately 16% are singletons. From germline, CDR1 is SGHTA and CDR2 FQGNSA. Deletions cut 4 bases from V and 2 bases from J, with 8 bases between. This CDR3 has 13 amino acids. Only one heparinised blood draw was taken per donor, and its volume averaged roughly 0.12 L. This record belongs to a study of beta chain features in type 1 diabetes. Study overall: Over all samples combined, some 110 million sorted cells were examined. Study results and limitations: TCRB CDR3 length was moderately but significantly reduced in all four CD4+ subsets of Type 1 diabetes patients. Insertions were fewer and deletions more numerous at VDJ junctions in type 1 diabetes patients.

The sequenced sample consisted of naive CD4+ T cells from blood. V is TRBV7-2 and J is TRBJ1-1, with D maybe TRBD1 (5 bases). The receptor was isolated from a man in his late teens or twenties with type 1 diabetes. CDR3 protein: CASSSGQNTEAFF. The CDR3 region has the DNA TGTGCCAGCAGCTCCGGACAAAACACTGAAGCTTTCTTT.